These 7 T cell receptor beta chains came from one sample sequenced in a study of cytomegalovirus exposure and HLA in healthy donors. A multiplex PCR was run with 60 Vbeta primers and 13 Jbeta primers. Produced via immunoSEQ multiplex PCR; TCRdb's table is partial and in-frame only. The repertoire holds some 150,000 clones, with 65% to 80% as singletons. The sequencing sample was made of PBMCs. The receptors were sampled from a middle-aged woman in good health and CMV-seronegative.

This clone occurred a few times. V and J are TRBV10-3 and TRBJ1-2; unclear D gene. This CDR3 has 13 residues. Germline V lookup: CDR1 ENHRY, CDR2 SYGVKD. V lost 2 bases and J lost 4, with 8 bases in between. CDR3 region: CAISEREGYGYTF. CDR3 coding DNA: TGTGCCATCAGTGAGAGGGAGGGCTATGGCTACACCTTC.

This chain uses TRBV7-9 with TRBJ2-1, with a weak D call TRBD1 (5 bases). V lost 5 bases and J 2 bases, leaving 10 bases between the germline ends. Per the germline V gene, CDR1 is SEHNR and CDR2 is FQNEAQ (reference sequence). The CDR3 is made up of 14 amino acids. The CDR3 loop is CASSPVQAYNEQFF. The CDR3 DNA reads TGTGCCAGCAGCCCCGTACAGGCCTACAATGAGCAGTTCTTC.

V and J are TRBV19 and TRBJ2-1; maybe TRBD2 (5 bases). The germline CDR1 and CDR2 sequences are LNHDA and SQIVND (reference sequence). The CDR3 has 15 residues. Trimming took 4 bases from V and 4 from J, leaving 14 bases between them. CDR3 amino acids: CASSSPVRGYNEQFF. The CDR3 DNA reads TGTGCCAGTAGTAGCCCAGTCAGAGGGTACAATGAGCAGTTCTTC. The full variable domain, rest sourced from reference TRBV19 and TRBJ2-1, is DGGITQSPKYLFRKEGQNVTLSCEQNLNHDAMYWYRQDPGQGLRLIYYSQIVNDFQKGDIAEGYSVSREKKESFPLTVTSAQKNPTAFYLCASSSPVRGYNEQFFGPGTRLTVL.

CDR3 DNA sequence: TGTGCCAGCAGCTTAGACTCGGGGGATACTGAAGCTTTCTTT. This gives the protein CASSLDSGDTEAFF. J is TRBJ1-1 and V is TRBV11-3, with D tentatively TRBD1 (5 bases). With 0 bases removed from V and 5 bases from J, the gap between germline ends came to 10 bases. The CDR3 has 14 residues. Germline CDR1 is SGHNT and CDR2 is YENEEA.

The rearrangement uses TRBV19 and TRBJ1-1, with D perhaps matching TRBD1 (5 bases). Per the germline V gene, CDR1 is LNHDA and CDR2 is SQIVND (reference sequence). The CDR3 runs to 16 residues. The V end lost 3 bases, the J end lost 4 bases, and 18 bases lay between the germline ends. The CDR3 sequence is CASSMGHGGRGTEAFF. In nucleotides, the CDR3 is TGTGCCAGTAGTATGGGGCACGGCGGTAGGGGCACTGAAGCTTTCTTT.

The chain uses TRBV27 and TRBJ1-4, with D uncertain. CDR1 is MNHEY and CDR2 is SMNVEV in the germline V gene (reference sequence). CDR3 length: 14 residues. V lost 4 bases and J 4 bases, leaving 10 bases between the germline ends. The CDR3 region has the DNA TGTGCCAGCAGTTGGGGAGGGCTTAATGAAAAACTGTTTTTT. Encoded protein: CASSWGGLNEKLFF.

The rearrangement uses TRBV29-1 and TRBJ2-3; perhaps TRBD1 as D (6 bases). The CDR3 has 13 residues. Germline V CDR1 and CDR2: SQVTM, ANQGSEA. Trimming shortened V by 4 bases and J by 2 bases, and 10 bases separated the two germline ends. CDR3 sequence reads: CSVVGDTTDTQYF. The CDR3, as DNA: TGCAGCGTTGTAGGGGACACCACAGATACGCAGTATTTT.